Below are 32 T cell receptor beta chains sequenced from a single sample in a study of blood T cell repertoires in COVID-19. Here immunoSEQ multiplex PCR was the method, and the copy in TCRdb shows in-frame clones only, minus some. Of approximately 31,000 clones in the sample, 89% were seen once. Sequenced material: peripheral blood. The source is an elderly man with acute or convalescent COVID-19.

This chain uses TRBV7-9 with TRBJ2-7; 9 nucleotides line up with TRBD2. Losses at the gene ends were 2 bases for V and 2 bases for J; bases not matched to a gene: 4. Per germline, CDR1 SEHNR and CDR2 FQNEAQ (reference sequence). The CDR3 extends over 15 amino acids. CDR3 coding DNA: TGTGCCAGCAGCTTAATTAGCGGGGGTACCTACGAGCAGTACTTC. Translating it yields CASSLISGGTYEQYF.

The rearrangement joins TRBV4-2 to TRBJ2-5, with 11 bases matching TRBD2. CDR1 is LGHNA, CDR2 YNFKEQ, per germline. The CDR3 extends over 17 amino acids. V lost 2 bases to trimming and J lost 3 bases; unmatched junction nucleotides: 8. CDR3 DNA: TGTGCCAGCAGCCAACCTGGGGGACTAGCGGAAGAAGAGACCCAGTACTTC. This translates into CASSQPGGLAEEETQYF.

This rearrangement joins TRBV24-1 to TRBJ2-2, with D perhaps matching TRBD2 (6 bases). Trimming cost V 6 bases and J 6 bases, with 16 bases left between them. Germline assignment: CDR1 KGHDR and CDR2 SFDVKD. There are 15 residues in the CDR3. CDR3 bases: TGTGCCACCAGTTCTAGACTAGGAGTGGCCGGGGAGCTGTTTTTT. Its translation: CATSSRLGVAGELFF.

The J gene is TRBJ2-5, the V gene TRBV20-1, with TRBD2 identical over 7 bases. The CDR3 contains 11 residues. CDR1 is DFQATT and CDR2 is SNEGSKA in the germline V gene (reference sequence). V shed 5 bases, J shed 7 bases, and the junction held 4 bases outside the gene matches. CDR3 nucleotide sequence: TGCAGTGCTCGAAGCGGGACGACCCAGTACTTC. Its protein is CSARSGTTQYF.

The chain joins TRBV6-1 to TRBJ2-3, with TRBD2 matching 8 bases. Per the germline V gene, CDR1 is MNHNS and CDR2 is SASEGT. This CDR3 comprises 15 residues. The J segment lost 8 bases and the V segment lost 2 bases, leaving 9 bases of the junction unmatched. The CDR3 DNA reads TGTGCCAGCAGTGAAAGGGGACTAGGTGGAGCTACGCAGTATTTT. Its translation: CASSERGLGGATQYF.

The CDR3 is CASSPSSGMYNEQFF. CDR3 nucleotide sequence: TGTGCCAGCAGCCCGTCTAGCGGCATGTACAATGAGCAGTTCTTC. The chain uses TRBV4-2 and TRBJ2-1; 7 nucleotides line up with TRBD2. The CDR3 totals 15 residues. The trim removed 4 bases at V and 4 bases at J, leaving 7 bases unmatched. CDR1 and CDR2 (germline): LGHNA, YNFKEQ.

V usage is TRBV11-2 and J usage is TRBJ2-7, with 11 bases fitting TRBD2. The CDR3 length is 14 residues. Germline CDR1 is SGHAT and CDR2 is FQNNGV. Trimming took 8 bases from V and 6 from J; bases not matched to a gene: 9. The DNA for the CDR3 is TGTGCCAGCGGGGCCATAGCGGGAGGGCTCGAGCAGTACTTC. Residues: CASGAIAGGLEQYF.

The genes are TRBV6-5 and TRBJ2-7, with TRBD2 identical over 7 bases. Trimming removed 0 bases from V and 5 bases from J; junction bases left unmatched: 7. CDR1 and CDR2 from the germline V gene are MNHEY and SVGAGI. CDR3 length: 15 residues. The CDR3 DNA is TGTGCCAGCAGTTACTCTAGCGGGTTAAGGCACGAGCAGTACTTC. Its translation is CASSYSSGLRHEQYF.

The CDR3: CASSSGRGGTDTQYF. The CDR3 nucleotides are TGTGCCAGCAGCTCTGGACGGGGTGGCACAGATACGCAGTATTTT. The rearrangement joins TRBV7-8 to TRBJ2-3; D is possibly TRBD2 (5 bases). V was cut by 4 bases and J by 1 base, with 12 bases left in between. CDR1 SGHVS and CDR2 FQNEAQ come from the germline V gene. This CDR3 contains 15 residues.

The CDR3 loop reads CASSQMSWTVNTEAFF. Here the CDR3 DNA reads TGTGCCAGCAGCCAAATGTCTTGGACAGTGAACACTGAAGCTTTCTTT. This chain connects TRBV14 to TRBJ1-1, with D possibly matching TRBD1 (6 bases). Germline CDR1 SGHDN, CDR2 FVKESK. This CDR3 contains 16 residues. V lost 2 bases, J lost 0 bases, and 13 bases lay in between.

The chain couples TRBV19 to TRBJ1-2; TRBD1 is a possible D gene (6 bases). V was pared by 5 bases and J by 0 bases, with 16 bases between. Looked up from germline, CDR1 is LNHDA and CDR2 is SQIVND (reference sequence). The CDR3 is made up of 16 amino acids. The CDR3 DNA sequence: TGTGCCAGTAGTGGGTCCGGGACACCTCCTAACTATGGCTACACCTTC. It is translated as CASSGSGTPPNYGYTF. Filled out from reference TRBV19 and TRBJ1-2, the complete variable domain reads DGGITQSPKYLFRKEGQNVTLSCEQNLNHDAMYWYRQDPGQGLRLIYYSQIVNDFQKGDIAEGYSVSREKKESFPLTVTSAQKNPTAFYLCASSGSGTPPNYGYTFGSGTRLTVV.

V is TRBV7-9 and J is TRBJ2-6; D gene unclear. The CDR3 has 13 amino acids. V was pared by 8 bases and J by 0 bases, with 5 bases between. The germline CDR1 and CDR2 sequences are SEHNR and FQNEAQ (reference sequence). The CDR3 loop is CASESSGANVLTF. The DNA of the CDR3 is TGTGCCAGCGAGAGCTCTGGGGCCAACGTCCTGACTTTC.

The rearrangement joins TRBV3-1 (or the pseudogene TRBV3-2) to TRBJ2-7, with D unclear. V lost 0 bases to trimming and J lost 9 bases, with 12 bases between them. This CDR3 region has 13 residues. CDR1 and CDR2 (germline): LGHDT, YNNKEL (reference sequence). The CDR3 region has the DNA TGTGCCAGCAGCCAAGAAAAATTGAGAGGGCAGTACTTC. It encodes CASSQEKLRGQYF.

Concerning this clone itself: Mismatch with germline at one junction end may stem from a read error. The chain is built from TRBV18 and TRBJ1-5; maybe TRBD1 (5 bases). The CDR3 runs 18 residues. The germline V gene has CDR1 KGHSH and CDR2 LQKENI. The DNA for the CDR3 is TGTGTCAGCTCACCGATGGGGGGACTTAGGGTCGATAATCAGCCCCAGCATTTT. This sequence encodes CVSSPMGGLRVDNQPQHF.

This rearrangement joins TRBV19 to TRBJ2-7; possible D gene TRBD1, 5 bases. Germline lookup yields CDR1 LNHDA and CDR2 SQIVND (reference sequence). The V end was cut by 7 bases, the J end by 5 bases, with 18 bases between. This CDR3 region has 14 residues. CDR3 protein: CASNMGQGIDEQYF. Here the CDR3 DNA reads TGTGCCAGTAATATGGGGCAGGGCATCGACGAGCAGTACTTC.

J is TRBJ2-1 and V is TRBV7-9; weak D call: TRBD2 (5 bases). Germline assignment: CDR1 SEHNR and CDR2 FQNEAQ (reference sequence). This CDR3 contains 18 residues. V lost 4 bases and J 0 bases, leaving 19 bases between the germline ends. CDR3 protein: CASSSPPSFGLSYNEQFF. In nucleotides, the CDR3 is TGTGCCAGCAGCTCCCCCCCTAGCTTCGGACTCTCCTACAATGAGCAGTTCTTC. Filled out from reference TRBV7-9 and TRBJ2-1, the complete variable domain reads DTGVSQNPRHKITKRGQNVTFRCDPISEHNRLYWYRQTLGQGPEFLTYFQNEAQLEKSRLLSDRFSAERPKGSFSTLEIQRTEQGDSAMYLCASSSPPSFGLSYNEQFFGPGTRLTVL.

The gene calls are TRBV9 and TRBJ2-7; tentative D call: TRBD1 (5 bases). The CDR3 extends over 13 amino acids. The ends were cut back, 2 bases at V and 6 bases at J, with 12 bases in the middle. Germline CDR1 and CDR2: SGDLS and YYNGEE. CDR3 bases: TGTGCCAGCAGCGTGGGGCCGTCGGGCGAGCAGTACTTC. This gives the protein CASSVGPSGEQYF.

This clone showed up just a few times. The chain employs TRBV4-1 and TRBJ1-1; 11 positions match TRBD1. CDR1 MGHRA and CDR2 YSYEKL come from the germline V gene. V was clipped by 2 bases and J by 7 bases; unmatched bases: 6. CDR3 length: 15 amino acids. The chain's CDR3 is CASSQTPDRGLEAFF. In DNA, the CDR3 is TGCGCCAGCAGCCAAACTCCGGACAGGGGGCTTGAAGCTTTCTTT.

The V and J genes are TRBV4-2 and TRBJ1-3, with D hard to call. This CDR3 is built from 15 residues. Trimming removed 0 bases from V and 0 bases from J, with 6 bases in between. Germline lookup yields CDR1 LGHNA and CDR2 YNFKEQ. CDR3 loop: CASSQESVSGNTIYF. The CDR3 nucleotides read TGTGCCAGCAGCCAAGAGTCCGTCTCTGGAAACACCATATATTTT.

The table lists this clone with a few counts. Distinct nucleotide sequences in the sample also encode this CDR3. Written as DNA, the CDR3 is TGTGCCAGCAGCCAGAGACAGGGTGCAACTAATGAAAAACTGTTTTTT. Translation gives CASSQRQGATNEKLFF. V and J are TRBV14 and TRBJ1-4; 7 nucleotides line up with TRBD1. This CDR3 spans 16 amino acids. Germline CDR1 SGHDN, CDR2 FVKESK. The junction had 4 bases not matched to a gene; V was cut back by 3 bases and J by 0 bases.

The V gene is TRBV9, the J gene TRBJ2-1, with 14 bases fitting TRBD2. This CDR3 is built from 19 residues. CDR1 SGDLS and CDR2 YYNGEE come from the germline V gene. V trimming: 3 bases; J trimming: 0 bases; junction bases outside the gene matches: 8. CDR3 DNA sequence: TGTGCCAGCAGCGGTGGGACTAGCGGGAGCAGGAGCTCCTACAATGAGCAGTTCTTC. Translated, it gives CASSGGTSGSRSSYNEQFF.

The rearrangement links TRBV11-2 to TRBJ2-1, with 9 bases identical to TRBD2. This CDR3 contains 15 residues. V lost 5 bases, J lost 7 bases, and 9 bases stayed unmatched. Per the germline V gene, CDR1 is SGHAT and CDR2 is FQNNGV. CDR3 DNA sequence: TGTGCCAGCAGCATCCTAGCGGGATTTCAAAATGAGCAGTTCTTC. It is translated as CASSILAGFQNEQFF.

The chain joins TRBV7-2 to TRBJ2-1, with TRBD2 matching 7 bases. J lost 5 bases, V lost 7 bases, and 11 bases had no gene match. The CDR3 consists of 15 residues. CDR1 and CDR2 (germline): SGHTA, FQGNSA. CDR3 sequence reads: CASTLSSGNDNEQFF. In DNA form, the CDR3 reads TGTGCCAGCACCCTCTCTAGCGGAAATGACAATGAGCAGTTCTTC.

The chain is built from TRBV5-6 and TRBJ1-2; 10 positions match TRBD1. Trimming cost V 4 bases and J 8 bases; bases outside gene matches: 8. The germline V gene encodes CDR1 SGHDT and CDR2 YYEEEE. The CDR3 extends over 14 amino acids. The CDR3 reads CASSGRDRGGGYTF. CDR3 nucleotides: TGTGCCAGCAGCGGCCGGGACAGGGGTGGCGGCTACACCTTC.

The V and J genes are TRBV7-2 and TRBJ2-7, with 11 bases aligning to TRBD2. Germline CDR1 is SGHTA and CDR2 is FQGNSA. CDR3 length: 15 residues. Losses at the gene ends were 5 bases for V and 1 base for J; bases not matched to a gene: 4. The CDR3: CASSPTSGSSYEQYF. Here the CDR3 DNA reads TGTGCCAGCAGCCCAACTAGCGGGAGTTCCTACGAGCAGTACTTC.

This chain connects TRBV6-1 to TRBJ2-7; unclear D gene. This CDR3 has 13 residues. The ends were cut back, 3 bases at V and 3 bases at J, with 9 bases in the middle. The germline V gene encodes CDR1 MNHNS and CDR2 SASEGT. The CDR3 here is CASSESSGYEQYF. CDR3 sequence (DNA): TGTGCCAGCAGTGAGTCTAGTGGCTACGAGCAGTACTTC.

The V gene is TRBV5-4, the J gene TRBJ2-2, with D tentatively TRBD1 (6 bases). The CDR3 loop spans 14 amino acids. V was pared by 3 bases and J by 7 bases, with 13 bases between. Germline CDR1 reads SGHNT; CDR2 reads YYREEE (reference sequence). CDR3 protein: CASSSQGWDGELFF. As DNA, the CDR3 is TGTGCCAGCAGCTCCCAGGGGTGGGACGGGGAGCTGTTTTTT.

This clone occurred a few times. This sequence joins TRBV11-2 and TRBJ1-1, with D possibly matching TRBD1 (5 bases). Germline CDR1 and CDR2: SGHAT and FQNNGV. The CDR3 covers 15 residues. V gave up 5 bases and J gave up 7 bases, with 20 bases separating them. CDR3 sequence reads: CASSASWAGSFEAFF. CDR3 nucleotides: TGTGCCAGCAGCGCCTCCTGGGCAGGGTCTTTTGAAGCTTTCTTT.

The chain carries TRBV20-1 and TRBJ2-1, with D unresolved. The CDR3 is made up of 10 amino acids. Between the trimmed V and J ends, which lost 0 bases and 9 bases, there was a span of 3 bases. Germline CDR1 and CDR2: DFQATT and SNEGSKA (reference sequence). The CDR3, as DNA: TGCAGTGCTAGAGATAGTGAGCAGTTCTTC. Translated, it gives CSARDSEQFF.

The CDR3 DNA sequence: TGTGCCAGTAGTACTAGGGGCGCGAGATGGAACACTGAAGCTTTCTTT. Its protein is CASSTRGARWNTEAFF. This chain connects TRBV19 to TRBJ1-1; D possibly corresponds to TRBD1 (5 bases). Trimming stripped 4 bases from V and 1 base from J, with 16 bases between. In germline, CDR1 is LNHDA, CDR2 SQIVND (reference sequence). The length of the CDR3 is 16 residues.

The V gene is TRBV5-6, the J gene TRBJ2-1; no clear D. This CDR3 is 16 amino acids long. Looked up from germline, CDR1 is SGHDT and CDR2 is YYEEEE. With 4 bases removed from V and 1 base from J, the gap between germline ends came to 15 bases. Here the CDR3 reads CASSDNRIGSYNEQFF. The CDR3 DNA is TGTGCCAGCAGCGATAACAGAATAGGTTCCTACAATGAGCAGTTCTTC.

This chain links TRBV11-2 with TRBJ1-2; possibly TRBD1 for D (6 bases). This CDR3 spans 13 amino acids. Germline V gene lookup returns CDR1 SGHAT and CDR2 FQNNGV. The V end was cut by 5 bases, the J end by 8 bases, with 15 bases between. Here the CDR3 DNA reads TGTGCCAGCAGCCCGGACAGAACGAGGGGCTACACCTTC. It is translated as CASSPDRTRGYTF.